These T cell receptor beta chains were read from a single sample in a study of early T cells in non-severe SARS-CoV-2 infection. A single record per CDR3 protein comes from TCRdb applying MiXCR to the 5' RACE reads. The data show 50,000 to 55,000 distinct CDR3 sequences, approximately 9.4% seen once. The sample comprised whole blood. All receptors derive from an adult who was a healthcare worker with PCR-confirmed SARS-CoV-2 infection or an uninfected control (not recorded which). CDR3s include the opening cysteine and the closing phenylalanine or tryptophan. D genes are given only for firm matches. Clone size is stated in some rows and not others, as once, few, many or a class when expanded.

>TRBJ2-3|TRBV28|.|few
CASRQRTAAYF
TGTGCCAGCAGACAAAGGACAGCTGCCTATTTT
>TRBJ2-5|TRBV5-4|.|many
CASSRGTAQETQYF
TGTGCTAGCAGCCGCGGGACAGCGCAAGAGACCCAGTACTTC
>TRBJ2-7|TRBV29-1|.|.
CSSADSYEQYF
TGCAGCTCGGCGGACTCCTACGAGCAGTACTTC
>TRBJ1-1|TRBV6-2/TRBV6-3|.|once
CASSHGRVEAFF
TGTGCCAGCAGCCACGGACGGGTTGAAGCTTTCTTT
>TRBJ2-7|TRBV28|TRBD1|many
CASTPPGQGYEQYF
TGTGCCAGCACCCCACCGGGACAGGGCTACGAGCAGTACTTC
>TRBJ1-6|TRBV12-3/TRBV12-4|.|many
CASSYRQGRGAYNSPLHF
TGTGCCAGCAGTTATAGGCAGGGCCGTGGGGCCTATAATTCACCCCTCCACTTT
>TRBJ2-7|TRBV9|TRBD1|many
CASSLGAGTGDYEQYF
TGTGCCAGCAGCCTTGGGGCCGGGACAGGGGATTACGAGCAGTACTTC
>TRBJ2-3|TRBV7-2|.|.
CASSLAGTAFTDTQYF
TGTGCCAGCAGCTTAGCCGGGACGGCATTCACAGATACGCAGTATTTT
>TRBJ2-5|TRBV29-1|TRBD1|many
CSVNRDRAPETQYF
TGCAGCGTGAACCGGGACAGGGCCCCAGAGACCCAGTACTTC
>TRBJ2-5|TRBV20-1|TRBD1|.
CSAFSGTGKTQYF
TGCAGTGCTTTCTCCGGGACAGGAAAGACCCAGTACTTC
>TRBJ1-5|TRBV6-2/TRBV6-3|.|few
CASSETLKPQHF
TGTGCCAGCAGTGAGACGCTTAAGCCCCAGCATTTT
>TRBJ2-3|TRBV20-1|TRBD2|many
CSARASGRRDTQYF
TGCAGTGCTAGAGCCAGCGGGAGGAGGGATACGCAGTATTTT